This T cell receptor beta chain is drawn from a study of T cell responses to AZD1222 COVID-19 vaccine. Findings and caveats of the study: Reports say nearly half of spike-specific TCRs go after unmutated variant regions. At 160-218 and 743-854, vaccine-associated CD4 TCRs were dominant, and they spanned spike. Most donors were white British, females outnumbered males, and clonal diversity was possibly underestimated.

The repertoire was sequenced with immunoSEQ multiplex PCR; TCRdb's copy has only in-frame clones and lacks some. Counted here are approximately 90,000 clones, 86% occurring once; the ten biggest clones make up 6% to 9%. Regarding this clone: No antigen is known for it.

The CDR3 is 11 amino acids. The receptor was isolated from an adult in good health. V usage is TRBV21-1 and J usage is TRBJ1-1. TRBV21-1 is reported as a pseudogene. The specimen comprised peripheral blood, sampled on day 0 of AZD1222 vaccination. The CDR3 DNA reads as TGTGCCAGCAGCACCCAGCATGAAGCTTTCTTT. Protein: CASSTQHEAFF.